This passage covers 7 T cell receptor beta chains from one sample sequenced in a study of shared clonotypes between healthy human individuals. Profiling relied on immunoSEQ multiplex PCR, and the TCRdb table lists in-frame clones only, not all of them. The sample lists about 1 million clones, roughly 70% occurring once. The sample comprised memory CD4+ T cells sorted from blood. Subset of the sample: CD45RA-negative fraction. The receptors come from a man between 18 and 35 years old in good health.

This clone occurred a few times. The V and J genes are TRBV6-1 and TRBJ1-1, with a tentative D call TRBD1 (6 bases). The CDR3 is 13 amino acids. The germline V gene encodes CDR1 MNHNS and CDR2 SASEGT. V was trimmed by 6 bases and J by 3 bases, leaving 11 bases between them. The CDR3 DNA sequence: TGTGCCAGCAGGGGGGGGGCTGACACTGAAGCTTTCTTT. Protein: CASRGGADTEAFF.

Regarding this clone: At one of its ends the junction is not consistent with the germline gene, which may arise from a read error. This chain uses TRBV6-6 with TRBJ1-5; D gene unclear. Germline CDR1 and CDR2: MNHNY and SVGAGI (reference sequence). This CDR3 has 13 residues. The CDR3 nucleotides read TGTGCCATCAGTGAGTCATCGGCTCAGCCCCAGCATTTT. It codes for CAISESSAQPQHF.

V is TRBV6-1 and J is TRBJ1-5; weak D call: TRBD1 (6 bases). CDR1 is MNHNS and CDR2 is SASEGT in the germline V gene. This CDR3 comprises 13 residues. The V and J ends lost 6 bases and 6 bases respectively, with 12 bases between them. The CDR3 sequence is CASSQGIVQPQHF. The CDR3 DNA is TGTGCCAGCAGCCAGGGGATTGTTCAGCCCCAGCATTTT.

The gene calls are TRBV5-4 and TRBJ2-6; 8 bases are shared with TRBD1. Germline assignment: CDR1 SGHNT and CDR2 YYREEE (reference sequence). This CDR3 is 16 amino acids long. The J segment lost 2 bases and the V segment lost 2 bases, leaving 3 bases of the junction unmatched. The CDR3 nucleotides are TGTGCCAGCAGCTTCCCCAGGGGGCCTGGGGCCAACGTCCTGACTTTC. Encoded protein: CASSFPRGPGANVLTF.

This clone appeared a few times. This rearrangement joins TRBV6-6 to TRBJ2-7; D might be TRBD1 or TRBD2, each matching 5 bases. The CDR3 sequence is 11 residues long. In germline, CDR1 is MNHNY, CDR2 SVGAGI (reference sequence). Deletions cut 9 bases from V and 5 bases from J, with 11 bases between. CDR3 bases: TGTGCCAGTGCAGGGAGCAACGAGCAGTACTTC. It is translated as CASAGSNEQYF.

To note about this clone: At the DNA level, this CDR3 is encoded by other sequences in the same sample as well. V and J are TRBV18 and TRBJ1-1; weak D call: TRBD1 (5 bases). Looked up from germline, CDR1 is KGHSH and CDR2 is LQKENI. V gave up 6 bases and J gave up 1 base, with 9 bases separating them. The CDR3 has 13 amino acids. CDR3 coding DNA: TGTGCCAGCTCGCGAGACAGGAACACTGAAGCTTTCTTT. Its protein product is CASSRDRNTEAFF.

J is TRBJ2-7 and V is TRBV7-8; TRBD1 matches at 8 bases. V was clipped by 4 bases and J by 9 bases; unmatched bases: 14. The CDR3 is 15 amino acids. From germline, CDR1 is SGHVS and CDR2 FQNEAQ. CDR3 loop: CASSYGTGPSLVQYF. The DNA for the CDR3 is TGTGCCAGCAGCTATGGGACAGGTCCGTCTCTAGTGCAGTACTTC. Based on the CDR3 plus reference TRBV7-8 and TRBJ2-7, the full variable domain is GAGVSQSPRYKVAKRGQDVALRCDPISGHVSLFWYQQALGQGPEFLTYFQNEAQLDKSGLPSDRFFAERPEGSVSTLKIQRTQQEDSAVYLCASSYGTGPSLVQYFGPGTRLTVT.